These T cell receptor beta chains were read from a single sample in a study of cytomegalovirus exposure and HLA in healthy donors. Sequenced by immunoSEQ multiplex PCR; TCRdb stores in-frame clones only, minus some. The sample holds about 180,000 clones, about 79% seen once. Sequenced sample: PBMCs. The receptors stem from a man in his forties in good health and CMV-seropositive. Each CDR3 is given with its conserved first and last residue. Each record gives: V gene, D gene, clone size, J gene, CDR3 DNA, CDR3 protein. D genes are given only for firm matches. Some rows mark clone size as missing; the rest say once, few, many or name a class of expanded clone.

>TRBV28|NA|NA|TRBJ1-4
TGTGCCAGCAGCTTGGTCGGGGGGAGGCTGTTTTTT
CASSLVGGRLFF
>TRBV4-1|TRBD1|NA|TRBJ1-3
TGCGCCAGCAGCCAGATGACAGGGGTAGGAAACACCATATATTTT
CASSQMTGVGNTIYF
>TRBV29-1|NA|NA|TRBJ1-1
TGCAGCGCCTTGAACATGGGGGGTACTGAAGCTTTCTTT
CSALNMGGTEAFF
>TRBV5-1|TRBD1|once|TRBJ2-4
TGCGCCAGCAGCTCCACGACAGGGTACATGGGGAACATTCAGTACTTC
CASSSTTGYMGNIQYF
>TRBV19|NA|NA|TRBJ1-5
TGTGCCAGTAGTATGGGGCAGGGAGGGTATCAGCCCCAGCATTTT
CASSMGQGGYQPQHF
>TRBV7-3|TRBD2|NA|TRBJ2-1
TGTGCCAGCAGCTTACGCCTAGCGGGACTCAATGAGCAGTTCTTC
CASSLRLAGLNEQFF
>TRBV27|NA|NA|TRBJ1-5
TGTGCCAGCAGTTTAGAGGGCTATAGCAATCAGCCCCAGCATTTT
CASSLEGYSNQPQHF
>TRBV6-5|NA|NA|TRBJ2-2
TGTGCCAGCAGTGCGGCGACCGGGGAGCTGTTTTTT
CASSAATGELFF
>TRBV7-2|NA|NA|TRBJ1-1
TGTGCCAGCAGCTTATCAGGTTTTGGGCAGAGTTTGCACTTT
CASSLSGFGQSLHF
>TRBV19|NA|once|TRBJ1-5
TGTGCCAGTAGTATAGGTCCCCTCTTGAATCAGCCCCAGCATTTT
CASSIGPLLNQPQHF
>TRBV11-3|NA|NA|TRBJ2-7
TGTGCCAGCAGCGCAGACACCTACGAGCAGTACTTC
CASSADTYEQYF
>TRBV5-1|NA|few|TRBJ2-7
TGCGCCAGCAGTCCAGGGCCAGGGCTTACCTACGAGCAGTACTTC
CASSPGPGLTYEQYF
>TRBV2|NA|NA|TRBJ2-5
TGTGCCAGCAGTGAATGGCGGGAAGAGACCCAGTACTTC
CASSEWREETQYF
>TRBV7-9|NA|NA|TRBJ2-5
TGTGCCAGCAGCTTTTTAGCAGGGCAAGAGACCCAGTACTTC
CASSFLAGQETQYF